This entry describes one T cell receptor beta chain. V was trimmed by 2 bases and J by 9 bases, leaving 11 bases between them. This CDR3 has 13 amino acids. Per the original methods: Reference gene primers were amplified, and this amplification served to estimate nucleated cell counts. Generated by immunoSEQ multiplex PCR, the TCRdb table keeps only in-frame clones and is missing some. That table is the source of V, J and clone size, and D and trimming were worked out from the DNA. This table holds roughly 220,000 clones, less than 90% found once. This sample stems from a study of blood T cell repertoires in COVID-19. For the study at large: Some COVID-19 samples were acute and others convalescent; all came from the United States, Italy and Spain. From T cells, B-cell-depleted T cells, or PBMCs came the material, which was cDNA or gDNA.

The origin of this receptor is a woman aged 60-70 years who had recovered from COVID-19. The V and J genes are TRBV12-3 or TRBV12-4 and TRBJ2-1; D remains ambiguous. The sequencing sample was made of peripheral blood. CDR3 amino acids: CASSLPNSGEQFF. DNA of the CDR3: TGTGCCAGCAGTTTACCGAACAGTGGTGAGCAGTTCTTC.